This T cell receptor beta chain was documented in a study of cytomegalovirus exposure and HLA in healthy donors. Whole-study results and caveats: Presence/absence results assume similar sequencing depth per donor, which may not hold.

Germline loops: CDR1 SGHVS, CDR2 FNYEAQ. V was clipped by 7 bases and J by 4 bases; unmatched bases: 10. This CDR3 is 15 amino acids long. It was with 60 Vbeta and 13 Jbeta primers that the PCR ran. TCRdb's copy holds only in-frame clones and misses some; the assay was immunoSEQ multiplex PCR. The table includes around 110,000 clones, around 67% detected once. Comments on this clone: What it binds is unknown.

Input material: PBMCs. The TCR sequence derives from a woman aged 40 to 49 in good health and CMV-seropositive. The rearrangement joins TRBV7-6 to TRBJ2-3, with 8 bases aligning to TRBD2. The CDR3 coding sequence is TGTGCCAGCACGAAACCGGGACTAGGAGCAGATACGCAGTATTTT. It is translated as CASTKPGLGADTQYF.